A selection of T cell receptor beta chains follows, all from one sample in a study of blood T cells in healthy people across ages. TCRdb passed the 5' RACE reads through MiXCR, listing each CDR3 protein once. The sample shows 600,000 to 900,000 distinct CDR3 sequences, approximately 24% of them seen only once. These same records also appear under a second study, on T cells of mothers and their children.

Sequenced: blood. All receptors derive from a boy aged 5-17 years in good health. The CDR3 runs from the conserved cysteine through the conserved F or W. D genes are given only for firm matches.

J gene,D gene,V gene,CDR3 protein
TRBJ2-4,.,TRBV12-3/TRBV12-4,CASSLAAQNIQYF
.,.,TRBV15,CATSRGRQIEQYF
TRBJ1-2,.,TRBV6-1,CASTGAFYGYTF
TRBJ2-2,TRBD2,TRBV28,CASSFYHSGGPGELFF
TRBJ2-7,.,TRBV7-3,CASSQTSSGATLLYEQYF
TRBJ1-4,.,TRBV2,CASSGSRQAGEKLFF
TRBJ2-1,TRBD2,TRBV4-1,CASSQEEGGPWVRDNEQFF
TRBJ2-5,.,TRBV2,CASKDLGGSFQETQYF
TRBJ1-1,.,TRBV10-3,CAAADDLMNTEAFF
TRBJ1-2,TRBD1,TRBV27,CASSLIQGDYGYTF
TRBJ2-7,TRBD2,TRBV7-2,CASSKDGTSGGFAQYF
TRBJ2-1,TRBD2,TRBV12-3/TRBV12-4,CASTRTSGGRDEQFF
TRBJ1-2,.,TRBV20-1,CSATPGSRGVGYTF
TRBJ2-1,TRBD2,TRBV5-1,CASSLGLAGNSYNEQFF
TRBJ2-3,TRBD2,TRBV12-3/TRBV12-4,CASSWFSGGKRSSTDTQYF
TRBJ2-7,.,TRBV7-9,CASSLGVGPYEQYF
TRBJ1-1,TRBD1,TRBV10-3,CAIRGRGMNTEAFF
TRBJ2-5,TRBD1,TRBV29-1,CSVAGTAETQYF
TRBJ1-1,TRBD1,TRBV6-5,CASSSPTGGSDTEAFF
TRBJ2-2,TRBD1,TRBV18,CASSHRDRAVGELFF
TRBJ1-2,TRBD1,TRBV2,CASRDSGTGYYGYTF
.,TRBD2,TRBV6-6,CASSLTSGDETQYF
TRBJ1-6,.,TRBV6-5,CASSYSGALSYNSPLHF
TRBJ1-3,.,TRBV20-1,CSASLSGSGNTIYF
TRBJ2-3,TRBD1,TRBV5-5,CASRRDRVVDTQYF
TRBJ2-5,TRBD1,TRBV28,CASSRPRQGSFF
TRBJ1-4,.,TRBV6-5,CATRLGSGEKLFF
TRBJ1-1,.,TRBV3-1,CASSPRPSVAFF
TRBJ1-3,TRBD1,TRBV20-1,CSASHWTGFSGNTIYF
TRBJ2-5,.,TRBV20-1,CSAPGAGQETQYF
TRBJ2-3,TRBD2,TRBV20-1,CSASQRGGPFITDTQYF
TRBJ2-7,TRBD1,TRBV5-1,CASSLSQGVDEQYF
.,.,TRBV7-9,CASTWGSQETQYF
.,.,TRBV20-1,CSALEGKEVQETQYF
.,.,TRBV7-2,CASSSRLRVQDTQYF
TRBJ2-1,.,TRBV14,CASSQAGFNEQFF
TRBJ2-7,.,TRBV5-1,CASSLRELGSTYEQYF
TRBJ1-3,.,TRBV5-1,CASSFADNPGNTIYF
TRBJ1-5,TRBD1,TRBV20-1,CSAQDRGNQPQHF
TRBJ2-7,.,TRBV29-1,CSGNRVLEQYF
TRBJ2-3,.,TRBV10-3,CAIRGTELHTDTQYF
TRBJ1-1,.,TRBV10-3,CAIRGSDTEAFF
TRBJ2-7,.,TRBV2,CASRPWGVRNEQYF
.,.,TRBV7-6,CASSLAASSPYEQYF
TRBJ2-5,.,TRBV5-1,CASSLAGAAQETQYF
TRBJ1-4,TRBD1,TRBV29-1,CSTGTGWNEKLFF
TRBJ1-2,.,TRBV24-1,CATSGGNTGDGYTF
TRBJ2-1,TRBD1,TRBV28,CASNPNRDRSFF
TRBJ2-6,TRBD1,TRBV5-1,CASSTVTGTGANVLTF
TRBJ1-1,.,TRBV29-1,CSVRGRPTANTEAFF